Included here is one TCR beta chain sequence, with context. Its specificity is not known. Within the sample, other DNA sequences also encode this same CDR3. This specimen belongs to a study of shared clonotypes between healthy human individuals. Clones were sequenced by immunoSEQ multiplex PCR, and TCRdb holds only the in-frame ones, with some missing. The table shows some 980,000 clones, with more than 75% occurring only once. Whole-study results and caveats: Some clonotypes were shared by all four sorted-subset donors, while others were not shared. The non-shared ones had lower generation probabilities than the shared ones. Clonotype sharing among donors was thought likely to change with sequencing depth. The diversity represented, both genetic and in exposure history, was limited by few donors.

Germline V lookup: CDR1 MNHEY, CDR2 SVGAGI. This CDR3 spans 14 amino acids. V trimming: 6 bases; J trimming: 7 bases; junction bases outside the gene matches: 3. The chain recombines TRBV6-5 with TRBJ1-6; 10 bases agree with TRBD1. This TCR came from a man younger than 35 in good health. Input material: memory CD4+ T cells sorted from blood. Subset reported: CD45RA-negative fraction. CDR3 nucleotide sequence: TGTGCCAGCAGAGGACAGGGGGGCAATTCACCCCTCCACTTT. This codes for CASRGQGGNSPLHF.